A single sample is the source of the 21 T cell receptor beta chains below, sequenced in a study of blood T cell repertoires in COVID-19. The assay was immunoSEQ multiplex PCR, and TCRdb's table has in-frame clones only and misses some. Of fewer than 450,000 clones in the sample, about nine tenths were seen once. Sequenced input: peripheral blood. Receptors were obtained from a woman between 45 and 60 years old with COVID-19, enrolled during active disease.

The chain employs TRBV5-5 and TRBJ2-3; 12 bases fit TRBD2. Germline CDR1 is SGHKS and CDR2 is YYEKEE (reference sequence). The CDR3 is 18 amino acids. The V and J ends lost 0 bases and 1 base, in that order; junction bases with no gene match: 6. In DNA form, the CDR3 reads TGTGCCAGCAGCTTGGTACCTAGCGGGGGGGCAGGCACAGATACGCAGTATTTT. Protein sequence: CASSLVPSGGAGTDTQYF.

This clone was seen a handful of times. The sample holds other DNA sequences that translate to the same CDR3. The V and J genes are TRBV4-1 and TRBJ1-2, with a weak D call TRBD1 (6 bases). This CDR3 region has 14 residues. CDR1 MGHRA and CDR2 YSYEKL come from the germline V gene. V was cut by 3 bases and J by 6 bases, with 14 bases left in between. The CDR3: CASSQATGWDGYTF. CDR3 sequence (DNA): TGCGCCAGCAGCCAGGCTACAGGGTGGGATGGCTACACCTTC.

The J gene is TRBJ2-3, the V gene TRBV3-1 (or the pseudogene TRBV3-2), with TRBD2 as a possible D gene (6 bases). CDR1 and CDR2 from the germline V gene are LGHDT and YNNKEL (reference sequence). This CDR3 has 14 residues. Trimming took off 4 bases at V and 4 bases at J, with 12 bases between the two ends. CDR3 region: CASSLTGGADTQYF. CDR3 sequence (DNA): TGTGCCAGCAGCCTCACCGGGGGAGCAGATACGCAGTATTTT.

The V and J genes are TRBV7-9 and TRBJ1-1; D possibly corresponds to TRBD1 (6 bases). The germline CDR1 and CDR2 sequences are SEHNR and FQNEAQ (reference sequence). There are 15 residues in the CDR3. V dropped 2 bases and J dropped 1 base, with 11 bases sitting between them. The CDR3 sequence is CASSLPPTGNTEAFF. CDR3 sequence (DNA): TGTGCCAGCAGCTTACCGCCGACAGGGAACACTGAAGCTTTCTTT.

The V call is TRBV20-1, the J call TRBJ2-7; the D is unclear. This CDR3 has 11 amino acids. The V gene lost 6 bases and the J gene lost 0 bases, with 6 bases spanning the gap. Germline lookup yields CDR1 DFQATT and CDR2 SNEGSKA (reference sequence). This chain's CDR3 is CSARSSYEQYF. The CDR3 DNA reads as TGCAGTGCCCGTAGCTCCTACGAGCAGTACTTC.

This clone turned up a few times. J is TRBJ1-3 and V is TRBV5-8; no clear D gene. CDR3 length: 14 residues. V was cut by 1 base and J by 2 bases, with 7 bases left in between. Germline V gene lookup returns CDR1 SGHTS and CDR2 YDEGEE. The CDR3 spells CASSLRSAGNTIYF. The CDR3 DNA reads TGTGCCAGCAGCTTGCGGTCGGCTGGAAACACCATATATTTT.

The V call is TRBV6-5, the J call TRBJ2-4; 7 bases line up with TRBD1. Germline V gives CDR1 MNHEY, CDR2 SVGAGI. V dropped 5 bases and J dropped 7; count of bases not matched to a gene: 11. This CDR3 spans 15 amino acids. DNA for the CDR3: TGTGCCAGCAGTAGGGCCAGAGAGGGGGCGAACATTCAGTACTTC. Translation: CASSRAREGANIQYF.

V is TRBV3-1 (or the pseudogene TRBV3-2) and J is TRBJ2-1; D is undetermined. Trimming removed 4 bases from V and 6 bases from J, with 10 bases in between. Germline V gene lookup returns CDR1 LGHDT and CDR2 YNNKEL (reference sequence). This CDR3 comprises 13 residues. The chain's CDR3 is CASSLTEGNEQFF. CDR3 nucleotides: TGTGCCAGCAGCCTTACAGAAGGCAATGAGCAGTTCTTC.

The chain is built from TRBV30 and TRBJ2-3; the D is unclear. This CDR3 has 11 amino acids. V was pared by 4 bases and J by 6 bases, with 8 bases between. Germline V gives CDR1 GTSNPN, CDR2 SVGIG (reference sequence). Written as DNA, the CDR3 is TGTGCCTGGACAGGAATTGATACGCAGTATTTT. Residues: CAWTGIDTQYF.

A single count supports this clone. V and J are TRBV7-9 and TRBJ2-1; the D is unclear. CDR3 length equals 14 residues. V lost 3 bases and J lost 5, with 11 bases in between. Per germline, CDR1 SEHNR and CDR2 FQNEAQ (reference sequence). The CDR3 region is CASSFNQVDNEQFF. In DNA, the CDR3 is TGTGCCAGCAGCTTTAATCAGGTTGACAATGAGCAGTTCTTC.

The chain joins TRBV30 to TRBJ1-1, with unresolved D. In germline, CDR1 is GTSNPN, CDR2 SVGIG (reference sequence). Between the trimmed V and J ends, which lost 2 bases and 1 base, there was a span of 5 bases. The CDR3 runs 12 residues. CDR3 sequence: CAWSPENTEAFF. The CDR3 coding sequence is TGTGCCTGGAGTCCAGAGAACACTGAAGCTTTCTTT.

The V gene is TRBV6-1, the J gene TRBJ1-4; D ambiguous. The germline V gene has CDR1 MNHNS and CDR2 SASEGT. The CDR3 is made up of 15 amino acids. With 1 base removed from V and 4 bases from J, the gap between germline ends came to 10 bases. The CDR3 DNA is TGTGCCAGCAGTGAAGATTGGGAGGGTAATGAAAAACTGTTTTTT. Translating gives CASSEDWEGNEKLFF.

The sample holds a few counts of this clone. DNA of the CDR3: TGCGCCAGCAGCCAGGCACAGGGAGTAGGTCATCAGCCCCAGCATTTT. This sequence encodes CASSQAQGVGHQPQHF. This chain joins TRBV4-1 and TRBJ1-5, with D tentatively TRBD1 (6 bases). V was trimmed by 3 bases and J by 5 bases, leaving 17 bases between them. Germline values: CDR1 MGHRA, CDR2 YSYEKL. This CDR3 spans 16 amino acids.

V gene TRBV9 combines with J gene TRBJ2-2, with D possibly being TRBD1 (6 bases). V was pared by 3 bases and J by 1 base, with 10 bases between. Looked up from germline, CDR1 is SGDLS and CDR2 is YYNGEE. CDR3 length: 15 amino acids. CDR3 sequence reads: CASSATGQNTGELFF. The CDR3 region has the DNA TGTGCCAGCAGCGCCACGGGACAGAACACCGGGGAGCTGTTTTTT.

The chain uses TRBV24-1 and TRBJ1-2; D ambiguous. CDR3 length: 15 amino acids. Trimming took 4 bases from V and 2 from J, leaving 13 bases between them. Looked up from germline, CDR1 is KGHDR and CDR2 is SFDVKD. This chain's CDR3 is CATSERGSGNYGYTF. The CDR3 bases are TGTGCCACCAGTGAGAGAGGATCGGGGAACTATGGCTACACCTTC.

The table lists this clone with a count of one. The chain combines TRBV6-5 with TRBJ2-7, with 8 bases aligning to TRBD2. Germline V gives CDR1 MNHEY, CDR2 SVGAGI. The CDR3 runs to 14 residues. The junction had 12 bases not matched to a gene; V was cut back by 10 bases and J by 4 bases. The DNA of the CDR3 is TGTGCCACCGGGCCGCTTCCGGGAGGGTACGAGCAGTACTTC. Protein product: CATGPLPGGYEQYF.

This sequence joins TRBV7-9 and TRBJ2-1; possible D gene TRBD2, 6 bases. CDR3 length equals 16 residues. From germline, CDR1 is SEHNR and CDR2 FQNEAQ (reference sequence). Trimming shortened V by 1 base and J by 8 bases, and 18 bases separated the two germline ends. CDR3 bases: TGTGCCAGCAGCTTAGGAGTCACTAGCCAGCGGGATGAGCAGTTCTTC. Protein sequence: CASSLGVTSQRDEQFF.

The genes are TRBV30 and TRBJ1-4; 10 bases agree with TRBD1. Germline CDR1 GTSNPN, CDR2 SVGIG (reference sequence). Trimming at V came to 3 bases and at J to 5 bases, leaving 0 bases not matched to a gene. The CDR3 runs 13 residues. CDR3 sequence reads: CAWRGQGNEKLFF. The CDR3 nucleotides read TGTGCCTGGAGGGGACAGGGGAATGAAAAACTGTTTTTT.

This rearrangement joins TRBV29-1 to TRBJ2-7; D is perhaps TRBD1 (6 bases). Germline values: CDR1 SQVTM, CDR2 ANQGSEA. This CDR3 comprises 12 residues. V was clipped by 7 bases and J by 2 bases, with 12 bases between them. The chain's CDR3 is CSARTVTYEQYF. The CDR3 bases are TGCAGCGCTAGGACAGTGACCTACGAGCAGTACTTC.

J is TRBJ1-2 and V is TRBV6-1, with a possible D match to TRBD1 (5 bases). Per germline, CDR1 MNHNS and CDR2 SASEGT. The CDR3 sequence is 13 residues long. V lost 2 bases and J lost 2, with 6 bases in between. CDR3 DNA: TGTGCCAGCAGTGAAAGGACAAACTATGGCTACACCTTC. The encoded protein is CASSERTNYGYTF.

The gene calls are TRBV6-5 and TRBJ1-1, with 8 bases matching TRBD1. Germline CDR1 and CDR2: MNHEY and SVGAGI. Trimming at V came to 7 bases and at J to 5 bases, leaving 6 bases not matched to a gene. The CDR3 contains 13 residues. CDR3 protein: CASTVQGGTEAFF. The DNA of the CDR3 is TGTGCCAGCACCGTACAGGGGGGAACTGAAGCTTTCTTT.